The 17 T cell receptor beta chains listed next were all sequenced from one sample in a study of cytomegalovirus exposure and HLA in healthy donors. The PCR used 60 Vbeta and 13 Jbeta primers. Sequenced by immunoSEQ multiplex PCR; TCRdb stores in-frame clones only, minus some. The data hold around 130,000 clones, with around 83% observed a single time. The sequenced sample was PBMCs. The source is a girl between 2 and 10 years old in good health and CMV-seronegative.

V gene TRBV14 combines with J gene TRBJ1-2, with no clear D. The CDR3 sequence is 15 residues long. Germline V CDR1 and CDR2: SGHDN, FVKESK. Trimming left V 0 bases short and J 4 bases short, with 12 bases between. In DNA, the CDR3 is TGTGCCAGCAGCCAAGAGGGCCTCAAAAGCTATGGCTACACCTTC. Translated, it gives CASSQEGLKSYGYTF. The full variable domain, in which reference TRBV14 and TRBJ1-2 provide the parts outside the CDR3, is EAGVTQFPSHSVIEKGQTVTLRCDPISGHDNLYWYRRVMGKEIKFLLHFVKESKQDESGMPNNRFLAERTGGTYSTLKVQPAELEDSGVYFCASSQEGLKSYGYTFGSGTRLTVV.

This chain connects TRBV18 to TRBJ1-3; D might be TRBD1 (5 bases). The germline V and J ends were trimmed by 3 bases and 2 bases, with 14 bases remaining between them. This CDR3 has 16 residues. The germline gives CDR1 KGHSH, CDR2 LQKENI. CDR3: CASSPNGRTPGNTIYF. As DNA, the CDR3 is TGTGCCAGCTCACCCAACGGACGGACACCTGGAAACACCATATATTTT. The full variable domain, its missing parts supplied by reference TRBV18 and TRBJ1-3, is NAGVMQNPRHLVRRRGQEARLRCSPMKGHSHVYWYRQLPEEGLKFMVYLQKENIIDESGMPKERFSAEFPKEGPSILRIQQVVRGDSAAYFCASSPNGRTPGNTIYFGEGSWLTVV.

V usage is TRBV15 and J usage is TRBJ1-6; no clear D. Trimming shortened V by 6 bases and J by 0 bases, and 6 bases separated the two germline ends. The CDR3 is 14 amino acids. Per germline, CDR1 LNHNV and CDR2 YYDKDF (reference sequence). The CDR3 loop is CATSRGSYNSPLHF. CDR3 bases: TGTGCCACCAGTCGGGGCTCCTATAATTCACCCCTCCACTTT.

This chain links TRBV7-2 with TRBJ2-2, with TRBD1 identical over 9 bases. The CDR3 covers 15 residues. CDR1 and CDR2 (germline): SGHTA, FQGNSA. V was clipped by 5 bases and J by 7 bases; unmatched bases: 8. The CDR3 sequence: CASSLDRGRVGELFF. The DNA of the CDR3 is TGTGCCAGCAGCCTGGACAGGGGAAGGGTCGGGGAGCTGTTTTTT. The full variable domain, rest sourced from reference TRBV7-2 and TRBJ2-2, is GAGVSQSPSNKVTEKGKDVELRCDPISGHTALYWYRQSLGQGLEFLIYFQGNSAPDKSGLPSDRFSAERTGGSVSTLTIQRTQQEDSAVYLCASSLDRGRVGELFFGEGSRLTVL.

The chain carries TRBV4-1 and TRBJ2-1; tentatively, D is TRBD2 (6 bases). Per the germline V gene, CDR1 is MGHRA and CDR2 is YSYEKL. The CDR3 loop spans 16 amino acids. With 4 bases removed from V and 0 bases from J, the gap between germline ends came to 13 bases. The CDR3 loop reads CASSPTGGFSYNEQFF. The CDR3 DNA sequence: TGCGCCAGCAGCCCTACCGGAGGGTTCTCCTACAATGAGCAGTTCTTC.

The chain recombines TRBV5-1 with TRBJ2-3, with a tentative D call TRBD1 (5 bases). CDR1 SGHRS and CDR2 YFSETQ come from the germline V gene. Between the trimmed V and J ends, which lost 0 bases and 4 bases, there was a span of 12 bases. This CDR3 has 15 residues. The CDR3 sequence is CASSLDTGQADTQYF. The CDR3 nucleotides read TGCGCCAGCAGCTTGGACACAGGCCAAGCAGATACGCAGTATTTT.

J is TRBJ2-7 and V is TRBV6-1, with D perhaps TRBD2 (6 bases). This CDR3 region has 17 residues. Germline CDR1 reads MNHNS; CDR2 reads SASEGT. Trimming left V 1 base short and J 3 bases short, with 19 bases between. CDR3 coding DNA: TGTGCCAGCAGTGAAGGTAAAGGAGGGCAGGTGAGCTACGAGCAGTACTTC. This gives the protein CASSEGKGGQVSYEQYF.

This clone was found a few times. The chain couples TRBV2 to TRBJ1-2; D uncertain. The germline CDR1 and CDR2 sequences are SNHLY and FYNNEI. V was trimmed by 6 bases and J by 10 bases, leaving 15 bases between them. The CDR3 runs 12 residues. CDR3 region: CASSPELTFYTF. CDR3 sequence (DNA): TGTGCCAGCAGCCCCGAGCTCACCTTCTACACCTTC.

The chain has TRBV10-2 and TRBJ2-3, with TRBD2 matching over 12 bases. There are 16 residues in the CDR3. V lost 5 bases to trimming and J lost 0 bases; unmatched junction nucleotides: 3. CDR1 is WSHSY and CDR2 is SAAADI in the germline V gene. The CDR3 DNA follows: TGCGCCAGCAGTTCTGGACTAGCGGGGAGCACAGATACGCAGTATTTT. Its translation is CASSSGLAGSTDTQYF.

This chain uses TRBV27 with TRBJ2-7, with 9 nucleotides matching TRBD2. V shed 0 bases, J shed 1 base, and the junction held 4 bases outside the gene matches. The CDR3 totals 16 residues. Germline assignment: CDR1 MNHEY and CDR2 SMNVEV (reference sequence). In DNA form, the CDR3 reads TGTGCCAGCAGTTTATCCCTAGCGGGAAGGTCCTACGAGCAGTACTTC. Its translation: CASSLSLAGRSYEQYF.

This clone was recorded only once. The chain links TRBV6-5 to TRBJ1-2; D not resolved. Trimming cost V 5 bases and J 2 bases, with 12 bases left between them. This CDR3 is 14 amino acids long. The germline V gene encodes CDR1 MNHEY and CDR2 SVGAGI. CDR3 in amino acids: CASSSGGSNYGYTF. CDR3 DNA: TGTGCCAGCAGTAGCGGTGGAAGCAACTATGGCTACACCTTC.

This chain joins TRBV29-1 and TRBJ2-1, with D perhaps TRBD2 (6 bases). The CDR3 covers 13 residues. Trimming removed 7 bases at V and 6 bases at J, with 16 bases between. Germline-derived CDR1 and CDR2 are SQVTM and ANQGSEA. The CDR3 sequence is CSGAAAGSNEQFF. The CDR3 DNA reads TGCAGCGGGGCGGCGGCGGGAAGCAATGAGCAGTTCTTC.

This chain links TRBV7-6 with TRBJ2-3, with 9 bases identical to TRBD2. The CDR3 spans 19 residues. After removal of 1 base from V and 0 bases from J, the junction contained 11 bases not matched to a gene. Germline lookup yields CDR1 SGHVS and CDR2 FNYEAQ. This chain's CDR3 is CASSLGSAGGTSSTDTQYF. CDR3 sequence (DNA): TGTGCCAGCAGCTTAGGGTCGGCGGGGGGGACTTCGAGCACAGATACGCAGTATTTT.

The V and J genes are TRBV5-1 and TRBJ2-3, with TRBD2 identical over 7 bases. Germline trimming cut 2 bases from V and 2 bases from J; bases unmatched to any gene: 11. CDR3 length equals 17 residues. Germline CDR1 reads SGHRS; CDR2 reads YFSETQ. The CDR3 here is CASSFPSAGVLTDTQYF. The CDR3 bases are TGCGCCAGCAGCTTCCCCTCGGCGGGAGTTCTCACAGATACGCAGTATTTT.

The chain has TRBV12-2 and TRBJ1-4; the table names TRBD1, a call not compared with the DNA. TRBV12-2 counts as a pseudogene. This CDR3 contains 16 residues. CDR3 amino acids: CASRLGTGVPNEKLFF. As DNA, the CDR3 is TGTGCAAGTCGCTTGGGAACAGGGGTCCCTAATGAAAAACTGTTTTTT.

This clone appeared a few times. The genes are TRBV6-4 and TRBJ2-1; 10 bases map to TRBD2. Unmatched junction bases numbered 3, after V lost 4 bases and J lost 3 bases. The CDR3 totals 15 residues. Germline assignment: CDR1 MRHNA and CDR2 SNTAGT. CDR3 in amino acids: CASSAASGSYNEQFF. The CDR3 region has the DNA TGTGCCAGCAGTGCGGCTAGCGGGAGCTACAATGAGCAGTTCTTC.

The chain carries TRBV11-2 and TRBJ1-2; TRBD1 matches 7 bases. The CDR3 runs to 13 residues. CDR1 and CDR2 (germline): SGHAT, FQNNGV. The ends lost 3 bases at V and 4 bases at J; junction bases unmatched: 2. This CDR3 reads CASSLSGGYGYTF. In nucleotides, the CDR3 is TGTGCCAGCAGCTTGTCAGGGGGCTATGGCTACACCTTC.